This T cell receptor (beta chain) is drawn from a study of CD8 T cells in ankylosing spondylitis. Study-wide points: Disease-linked clones were reportedly significantly enriched in matched ankylosing spondylitis synovial fluid. A subset of motif variants has previously been described in the synovial fluid and blood of reactive arthritis. Ankylosing spondylitis blood appeared to carry a characteristic TCR beta motif of under ten highly homologous variants.

Note on this clonotype: The target antigen is unknown.

By quantitative 5'-RACE with molecular barcodes, the TCR beta libraries were made. Each CDR3 protein is one row after TCRdb ran MiXCR on the 5' RACE reads. The sample consists of roughly 180,000 distinct CDR3 sequences, 9.8% of them appearing once. CDR1 and CDR2 from the germline V gene are DFQATT and SNEGSKA (reference sequence). CDR3 length equals 14 residues. V lost 5 bases and J lost 0; bases outside the gene matches: 6. The specimen sequenced was blood, either unsorted or a sorted T cell fraction (not recorded which). The rearrangement uses TRBV20-1 and TRBJ2-7; 8 bases fit TRBD1. The clonotype comes from a female donor with ankylosing spondylitis or in good health (not recorded which). CDR3 amino acids: CSAFDRGGSYEQYF. CDR3 nucleotides: TGCAGTGCTTTCGACAGGGGAGGCTCCTACGAGCAGTACTTC.